This entry lists 19 T cell receptor beta chains sequenced from one sample in a study of T cells in Graves' hyperthyroidism and ophthalmopathy. Template material for amplifying TCR beta CDR3 regions consisted of RNA transcripts. An initial round of RT-PCR targeting the TCR CDR3 relied on the HTBI primer set. TCRdb reprocessed the multiplex PCR reads via MiXCR and lists one record per CDR3 protein. The sample yields more than 500,000 distinct CDR3 sequences, approximately 15% seen once. The source material was blood. Receptors were obtained from a woman in her thirties or forties with Graves' hyperthyroidism.

The J gene is TRBJ2-5, the V gene TRBV5-1, with D perhaps TRBD2 (5 bases). Trimming stripped 0 bases from V and 1 base from J, with 10 bases between. Per the germline V gene, CDR1 is SGHRS and CDR2 is YFSETQ. The CDR3 length is 15 residues. CDR3 amino acids: CASSLAGERQETQYF. In DNA form, the CDR3 reads TGCGCCAGCAGCTTGGCCGGGGAGCGCCAAGAGACCCAGTACTTC.

Many counts were recorded for this clonotype. This chain joins TRBV25-1 and TRBJ1-2; weak D call: TRBD1 (5 bases). The CDR3 has 16 residues. CDR1 is MGHDK and CDR2 is SYGVNS in the germline V gene. V lost 3 bases and J lost 4, with 18 bases in between. This chain's CDR3 is CASSEDSPGMSYGYTF. The CDR3 DNA reads TGTGCCAGCAGTGAGGATTCCCCAGGGATGTCCTATGGCTACACCTTC.

J is TRBJ2-4 and V is TRBV19, with 9 bases lining up with TRBD1. This CDR3 is built from 14 residues. V gave up 5 bases and J gave up 11 bases; unmatched junction bases: 10. From germline, CDR1 is LNHDA and CDR2 SQIVND (reference sequence). The CDR3 DNA reads TGTGCCAGTAGTCAGCTACCCACAGGGGGCGTTCAGTACTTC. This encodes CASSQLPTGGVQYF.

V is TRBV4-1 and J is TRBJ2-7, with TRBD2 matching 7 bases. CDR3 size: 16 residues. V trimming: 4 bases; J trimming: 0 bases; junction bases outside the gene matches: 9. Germline CDR1 MGHRA, CDR2 YSYEKL. Written as DNA, the CDR3 is TGCGCCAGCAGCCCCCTGACTAGCTTCCCCTCCTACGAGCAGTACTTC. Translation gives CASSPLTSFPSYEQYF.

This clonotype was counted ten times or more. This chain joins TRBV20-1 and TRBJ1-6; unclear D gene. The germline CDR1 and CDR2 sequences are DFQATT and SNEGSKA (reference sequence). The germline V and J ends were trimmed by 4 bases and 9 bases, with 7 bases remaining between them. This CDR3 comprises 11 residues. CDR3 sequence: CSATLGSPLHF. CDR3 in DNA: TGCAGTGCTACTTTAGGTTCACCCCTCCACTTT.

CDR3 nucleotides: TGTGCCATCAGTGACGCCCTCCAAGAGACCCAGTACTTC. It yields the protein CAISDALQETQYF. This chain uses TRBV10-3 with TRBJ2-5; D call uncertain. CDR1 and CDR2 (germline): ENHRY, SYGVKD. With 3 bases removed from V and 1 base from J, the gap between germline ends came to 6 bases. The CDR3 has 13 amino acids.

This clonotype has a count of ten or more. The chain joins TRBV20-1 to TRBJ2-1; 11 bases align to TRBD2. The CDR3 has 14 amino acids. With 3 bases clipped from V and 7 bases from J, the junction kept 5 bases outside the gene matches. The germline V gene has CDR1 DFQATT and CDR2 SNEGSKA (reference sequence). CDR3 coding DNA: TGCAGTGCTAGTATAGCGGGAGGGCCGAATGAGCAGTTCTTC. As protein: CSASIAGGPNEQFF.

Ten or more counts support this clonotype. The chain recombines TRBV5-1 with TRBJ2-7; TRBD2 agrees at 8 bases. CDR3 length: 15 amino acids. Germline lookup yields CDR1 SGHRS and CDR2 YFSETQ. With 5 bases clipped from V and 2 bases from J, the junction kept 9 bases outside the gene matches. CDR3 bases: TGCGCCAGCAGGTCACTAACGGGAGGGACCTACGAGCAGTACTTC. Its translation: CASRSLTGGTYEQYF.

This clonotype came up many times. V and J are TRBV29-1 and TRBJ2-1, with 10 nucleotides matching TRBD2. Germline V gene lookup returns CDR1 SQVTM and CDR2 ANQGSEA. The CDR3 is made up of 13 amino acids. Trimming cost V 4 bases and J 6 bases; bases outside gene matches: 3. CDR3 loop: CSVVGLASNEQFF. In DNA form, the CDR3 reads TGCAGCGTTGTGGGACTAGCGTCCAATGAGCAGTTCTTC.

This clonotype was seen at least ten times. The chain uses TRBV11-1 and TRBJ2-5, with TRBD2 matching over 7 bases. There are 14 residues in the CDR3. Losses at the gene ends were 5 bases for V and 3 bases for J; bases not matched to a gene: 6. Germline assignment: CDR1 SGHAT and CDR2 FQDESV (reference sequence). CDR3 nucleotide sequence: TGTGCCAGCAGCCCCCGTGCGGGAGAAGAGACCCAGTACTTC. This translates into CASSPRAGEETQYF.

This clonotype was observed many times. The chain has TRBV29-1 and TRBJ1-1; D call uncertain. CDR3 size: 14 residues. Germline V CDR1 and CDR2: SQVTM, ANQGSEA. V was shortened by 6 bases and J by 3 bases, with 17 bases between the two germline ends. DNA for the CDR3: TGCAGCGTCGCGGGTGAATACACCGACACTGAAGCTTTCTTT. Encoded protein: CSVAGEYTDTEAFF.

This clonotype has at least ten counts. The chain recombines TRBV11-3 with TRBJ2-5, with D unclear. Germline V gives CDR1 SGHNT, CDR2 YENEEA. This CDR3 spans 14 amino acids. The V end was cut by 1 base, the J end by 4 bases, with 10 bases between. Written as DNA, the CDR3 is TGTGCCAGCAGCTTAGGCGGCAATCCAGAGACCCAGTACTTC. The encoded protein is CASSLGGNPETQYF.

The chain uses TRBV20-1 and TRBJ1-6; D is possibly TRBD1 (6 bases). Trimming removed 6 bases from V and 8 bases from J, with 14 bases in between. Per germline, CDR1 DFQATT and CDR2 SNEGSKA (reference sequence). The CDR3 consists of 13 residues. In DNA form, the CDR3 reads TGCAGTGCGGAACAGGGTCCGGATTCACCCCTCCACTTT. This encodes CSAEQGPDSPLHF.

At least ten counts were recorded for this clonotype. The chain recombines TRBV20-1 with TRBJ1-1; 8 nucleotides match TRBD1. The germline CDR1 and CDR2 sequences are DFQATT and SNEGSKA (reference sequence). This CDR3 contains 14 residues. V dropped 5 bases and J dropped 2; count of bases not matched to a gene: 7. This chain's CDR3 is CSARRQGPNTEAFF. The CDR3 nucleotides are TGCAGTGCTCGAAGACAGGGGCCCAACACTGAAGCTTTCTTT.

This clonotype was found many times. This rearrangement joins TRBV6-2 or TRBV6-3 to TRBJ2-1; either TRBD1 or TRBD2 may supply D (5 bases each). This CDR3 has 19 amino acids. Germline CDR1 reads MNHEY; CDR2 reads SVGEGT. Trimming shortened V by 4 bases and J by 8 bases, and 30 bases separated the two germline ends. The CDR3 bases are TGTGCCAGCAGTTCACCTTGGGGGTTATCTATCGGTGGCTATGATGAGCAGTTCTTC. It codes for CASSSPWGLSIGGYDEQFF.

This clonotype was recorded many times. This chain links TRBV3-1 with TRBJ2-7, with TRBD2 matching 8 bases. Trimming cost V 0 bases and J 6 bases; bases outside gene matches: 10. The CDR3 contains 16 residues. Germline CDR1 reads LGHDT; CDR2 reads YNNKEL (reference sequence). For the CDR3, the DNA is TGTGCCAGCAGCCAAGATCTCACAGCGGGAGTCGGCGAGCAGTACTTC. It translates to CASSQDLTAGVGEQYF.

The chain is built from TRBV5-1 and TRBJ2-3; D might be TRBD1 (5 bases). This CDR3 has 14 amino acids. The germline V and J ends were trimmed by 7 bases and 3 bases, with 15 bases remaining between them. The V gene's germline CDR1 is SGHRS and CDR2 YFSETQ. In nucleotides, the CDR3 is TGCGCCAGCGGCCCCCAGGGATTTACAGATACGCAGTATTTT. Translated, it gives CASGPQGFTDTQYF.

This clonotype showed up many times. CDR3 amino acids: CASSSQNYGYTF. The CDR3 DNA reads TGTGCCAGCAGTTCCCAGAACTATGGCTACACCTTC. The chain recombines TRBV27 with TRBJ1-2; D not resolved. The germline V gene has CDR1 MNHEY and CDR2 SMNVEV (reference sequence). The CDR3 has 12 amino acids. Trimming left V 4 bases short and J 2 bases short, with 5 bases between.

Details on this clonotype: This could be a read error, since a much larger clone is one nucleotide away. This rearrangement joins TRBV9 to TRBJ2-7; 12 bases align to TRBD1. The CDR3 length is 14 residues. From germline, CDR1 is SGDLS and CDR2 YYNGEE. The CDR3, as DNA: TGTACCAGCAACGCCGGGACAGGGGGCAACGAGCAGTACTTC. It codes for CTSNAGTGGNEQYF. The entire variable domain, with the rest obtained from reference TRBV9 and TRBJ2-7, is as follows: DSGVTQTPKHLITATGQRVTLRCSPRSGDLSVYWYQQSLDQGLQFLIQYYNGEERAKGNILERFSAQQFPDLHSELNLSSLELGDSALYFCTSNAGTGGNEQYFGPGTRLTVT.